This T cell receptor beta chain stems from a study of neurological immune-mediated disorders. This CDR3 spans 15 amino acids. In germline, CDR1 is SGHAT, CDR2 FQNNGV. V was clipped by 6 bases and J by 1 base; unmatched bases: 7. This clonotype was observed at least ten times. TCRdb recomputed calls from the 5' RACE reads with MiXCR, one row per CDR3 protein. The table has tens of thousands of distinct CDR3 sequences, about 1.4% seen once; the top ten hold around 9%. The unsorted libraries originated from 2 million PBMCs kept at -80 C. The chain couples TRBV11-2 to TRBJ2-3; 7 bases align to TRBD2. Sequencing was performed on PBMCs. The clonotype was recovered from a woman aged 25 to 39 with multiple sclerosis. The CDR3 region is CASRPARGGTDTQYF. The CDR3 nucleotides are TGTGCCAGCAGGCCGGCCCGGGGGGGCACAGATACGCAGTATTTT.